Listed below are T cell receptor beta chains from one sample, sequenced in a study of blood T cell repertoires in COVID-19. This table comes from immunoSEQ multiplex PCR, and its TCRdb copy is limited to in-frame clones, with some not included. The sample shows 50,000 to 75,000 clones, 73% of them seen only once. Sequencing input: peripheral blood. The source is a woman in her forties or fifties with active or convalescent COVID-19. CDR3s include the opening cysteine and the closing phenylalanine or tryptophan. A D gene is named only where the DNA matches it firmly. Size is omitted from some rows. Given values are once, few, many or a class for expanded clones.

v_gene	d_gene	abundance	j_gene	CDR3aa	CDR3nt
TRBV29-1	NA	NA	TRBJ2-7	CSVSGSYEQYF	TGCAGCGTTTCCGGGTCCTACGAGCAGTACTTC
TRBV14	TRBD2	NA	TRBJ2-5	CASSQGGLAETQYF	TGTGCCAGCAGCCAAGGAGGACTAGCGGAGACCCAGTACTTC
TRBV29-1	TRBD1	many	TRBJ2-5	CSVEGQGARQETQYF	TGCAGCGTGGAAGGACAGGGGGCTCGCCAAGAGACCCAGTACTTC
TRBV27	NA	NA	TRBJ2-4	CASSFSSRPAIQYF	TGTGCCAGCAGTTTCTCTAGTAGGCCAGCCATTCAGTACTTC
TRBV19	NA	NA	TRBJ2-6	CASRGRSGANVLTF	TGTGCCAGTAGGGGGCGCTCTGGGGCCAACGTCCTGACTTTC
TRBV7-9	NA	NA	TRBJ1-1	CAKHSLSMNTEAFF	TGTGCCAAACACAGCTTAAGCATGAACACTGAAGCTTTCTTT
TRBV5-6	NA	NA	TRBJ2-7	CASSLVQGRDEQYF	TGTGCCAGCAGCTTGGTTCAGGGTCGGGACGAGCAGTACTTC
TRBV5-1	TRBD1	NA	TRBJ2-3	CASSGRDRDTDTQYF	TGCGCCAGCAGCGGCCGGGACAGGGACACAGATACGCAGTATTTT
TRBV5-1	TRBD1	NA	TRBJ2-7	CASSVLPGQGTREQYF	TGCGCCAGCAGCGTGCTACCGGGACAGGGAACGAGAGAGCAGTACTTC
TRBV5-4	TRBD1	NA	TRBJ2-1	CASSSGTGMNEQFF	TGTGCCAGCAGCTCTGGGACAGGTATGAATGAGCAGTTCTTC
TRBV27	TRBD2	NA	TRBJ2-3	CASNPSGRASDTQYF	TGTGCCAGCAACCCGAGCGGGAGGGCCTCAGATACGCAGTATTTT
TRBV5-1	NA	NA	TRBJ2-7	CASSPGLREQYF	TGCGCCAGCAGCCCGGGACTCCGCGAGCAGTACTTC
TRBV5-8	NA	NA	TRBJ2-3	CASSLELDRDTQYF	TGTGCCAGCAGCTTGGAATTAGACAGGGATACGCAGTATTTT
TRBV10-3	TRBD2	NA	TRBJ2-7	CAISTREYAYEQYF	TGTGCCATCAGTACGCGGGAGTACGCCTACGAGCAGTACTTC
TRBV23-1	TRBD2	NA	TRBJ2-1	CARTLSGPDNEQFF	TGCGCCAGGACACTTAGCGGGCCCGACAATGAGCAGTTCTTC
TRBV7-9	NA	NA	TRBJ1-5	CASSLATVDQPQHF	TGTGCCAGCAGCTTAGCAACAGTTGATCAGCCCCAGCATTTT
TRBV10-2	NA	NA	TRBJ2-7	CASSVGRVYSYEQYF	TGCGCCAGCAGTGTCGGCAGGGTGTATTCCTACGAGCAGTACTTC
TRBV5-4	NA	NA	TRBJ2-3	CASSFRLESRTDTQYF	TGTGCCAGCAGCTTCAGACTAGAGTCGAGAACAGATACGCAGTATTTT
TRBV7-2	TRBD1	NA	TRBJ2-2	CASSLGGQGNTGELFF	TGTGCCAGCAGCTTAGGGGGACAGGGCAACACCGGGGAGCTGTTTTTT
TRBV6-6	TRBD1	NA	TRBJ2-2	CASSLGQGAGELFF	TGTGCCAGCAGCCTTGGACAGGGGGCCGGGGAGCTGTTTTTT
TRBV11-2	NA	NA	TRBJ1-5	CASSQDIYNQPQHF	TGTGCCAGCAGCCAAGACATATACAATCAGCCCCAGCATTTT
TRBV7-9	NA	NA	TRBJ2-3	CASSLALRNTQYF	TGTGCCAGCAGCTTAGCGCTGAGAAATACGCAGTATTTT
TRBV14	TRBD1	NA	TRBJ2-1	CASSQARTGKQFF	TGTGCCAGCAGCCAAGCTAGGACAGGGAAGCAGTTCTTC
TRBV5-4	NA	NA	TRBJ1-1	CASSLTGWNTEAFF	TGTGCCAGCAGCTTGACAGGGTGGAACACTGAAGCTTTCTTT
TRBV15	TRBD1	NA	TRBJ2-5	CATSRGTGEETQYF	TGTGCCACCAGCAGAGGGACAGGGGAAGAGACCCAGTACTTC
TRBV18	NA	NA	TRBJ2-5	CASSPEETQYF	TGTGCCAGCTCTCCTGAAGAGACCCAGTACTTC
TRBV4-2	NA	NA	TRBJ2-5	CASSVQNGGTVLETQYF	TGTGCCAGCAGCGTCCAAAACGGAGGGACAGTTTTAGAGACCCAGTACTTC
TRBV7-6	TRBD2	once	TRBJ2-1	CASSFGGGGNEQFF	TGTGCCAGCAGCTTCGGCGGGGGGGGGAATGAGCAGTTCTTC
TRBV2	NA	NA	TRBJ2-7	CASSGGSRSSYEQYF	TGTGCCAGCAGTGGAGGCAGCCGAAGCTCCTACGAGCAGTACTTC
TRBV27	NA	NA	TRBJ2-5	CASSLFEGETQYF	TGTGCCAGCAGTTTATTTGAGGGAGAGACCCAGTACTTC
TRBV6-1	TRBD1	NA	TRBJ2-7	CASSESDRGPYEQYF	TGTGCCAGCAGTGAATCGGACAGGGGGCCCTACGAGCAGTACTTC
TRBV6-2/TRBV6-3	TRBD1	NA	TRBJ1-5	CASSTTGGSQPQHF	TGTGCCAGCAGCACGACAGGGGGCAGTCAGCCCCAGCATTTT
TRBV14	NA	NA	TRBJ2-7	CASSRDSSEQYF	TGTGCCAGCAGCCGAGACTCCTCCGAGCAGTACTTC
TRBV18	NA	NA	TRBJ1-5	CASSPIESSRGGNQPQHF	TGTGCCAGCTCCCCCATCGAGAGCAGCAGGGGTGGCAATCAGCCCCAGCATTTT
TRBV7-9	TRBD1	NA	TRBJ1-2	CASTVQGNDGYTF	TGTGCCAGCACCGTACAGGGGAACGATGGCTACACCTTC
TRBV23-1	TRBD2	NA	TRBJ2-5	CASSQGVAGVGETQYF	TGCGCCAGCAGTCAAGGGGTAGCGGGAGTAGGGGAGACCCAGTACTTC
TRBV28	NA	once	TRBJ1-1	CASSFRGRGNTEAFF	TGTGCCAGCAGTTTCCGGGGCAGGGGGAACACTGAAGCTTTCTTT
TRBV18	TRBD1	NA	TRBJ2-1	CASSQNRGDEQFF	TGTGCCAGCTCACAAAACAGGGGCGATGAGCAGTTCTTC
TRBV29-1	TRBD2	once	TRBJ2-1	CSVAGLAARRYNEQFF	TGCAGCGTTGCGGGACTAGCGGCGAGGAGGTACAATGAGCAGTTCTTC
TRBV6-2/TRBV6-3	NA	few	TRBJ1-2	CASSPQENYGYTF	TGTGCCAGCAGTCCACAGGAGAACTATGGCTACACCTTC
TRBV3-1/TRBV3-2	NA	many	TRBJ2-7	CASSQVAGNEQYF	TGTGCCAGCAGCCAAGTAGCCGGGAACGAGCAGTACTTC
TRBV5-5	TRBD2	NA	TRBJ2-5	CASSGPGGYQETQYF	TGTGCCAGCAGCGGCCCGGGAGGGTACCAAGAGACCCAGTACTTC
TRBV10-2	NA	large	TRBJ1-5	CASSEAPGNSNQPQHF	TGCGCCAGCAGTGAGGCGCCAGGAAATAGCAATCAGCCCCAGCATTTT
TRBV5-5	NA	NA	TRBJ2-5	CASSLWAEGQETQYF	TGTGCCAGCAGCTTGTGGGCGGAGGGGCAGGAGACCCAGTACTTC
TRBV27	TRBD2	NA	TRBJ2-3	CASSPLPGTSGISTDTQYF	TGTGCCAGCAGTCCGCTCCCCGGGACTAGCGGGATCAGCACAGATACGCAGTATTTT
TRBV5-1	TRBD2	NA	TRBJ2-3	CASSLIAGGDTQYF	TGCGCCAGCAGCTTGATAGCGGGAGGGGATACGCAGTATTTT
TRBV21-1	NA	NA	TRBJ2-2	CASSKRAGLASGELFF	TGTGCCAGCAGCAAAAGAGCGGGACTAGCGTCCGGGGAGCTGTTTTTT
TRBV19	TRBD1	medium-sized	TRBJ1-4	CASRNRGLATNEKLFF	TGTGCCAGTAGAAACAGGGGGCTCGCAACTAATGAAAAACTGTTTTTT
TRBV5-1	TRBD1	NA	TRBJ1-2	CASSFRHRGDYGYTF	TGCGCCAGCAGCTTTCGGCACAGGGGAGACTATGGCTACACCTTC
TRBV12-3/TRBV12-4	NA	NA	TRBJ2-7	CASSPGLYEQYF	TGTGCCAGCAGTCCGGGACTTTACGAGCAGTACTTC
TRBV30	NA	few	TRBJ2-3	CAWSAPRGGVADTQYF	TGTGCCTGGAGTGCCCCTAGGGGGGGGGTCGCAGATACGCAGTATTTT
TRBV5-1	TRBD2	NA	TRBJ2-7	CASSLLAGGSYEQYF	TGCGCCAGCAGCCTACTAGCGGGAGGAAGCTACGAGCAGTACTTC